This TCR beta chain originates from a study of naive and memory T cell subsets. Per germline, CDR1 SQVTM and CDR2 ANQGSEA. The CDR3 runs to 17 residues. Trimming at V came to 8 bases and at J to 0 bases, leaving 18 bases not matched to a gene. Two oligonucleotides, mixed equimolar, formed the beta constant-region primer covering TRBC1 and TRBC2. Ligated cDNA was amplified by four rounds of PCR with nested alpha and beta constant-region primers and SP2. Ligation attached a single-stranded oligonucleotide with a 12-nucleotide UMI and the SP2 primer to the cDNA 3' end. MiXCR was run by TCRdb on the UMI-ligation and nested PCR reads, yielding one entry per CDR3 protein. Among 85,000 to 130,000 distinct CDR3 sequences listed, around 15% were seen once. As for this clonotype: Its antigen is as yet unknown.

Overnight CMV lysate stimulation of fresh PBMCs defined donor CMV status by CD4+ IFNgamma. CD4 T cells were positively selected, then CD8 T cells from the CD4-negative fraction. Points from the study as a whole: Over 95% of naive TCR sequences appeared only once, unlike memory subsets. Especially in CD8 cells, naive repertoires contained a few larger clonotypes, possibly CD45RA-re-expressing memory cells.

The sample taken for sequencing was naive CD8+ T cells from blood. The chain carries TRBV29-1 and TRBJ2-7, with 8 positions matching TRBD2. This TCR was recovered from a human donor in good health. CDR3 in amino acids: CSIRINGLARDSYEQYF. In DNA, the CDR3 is TGCAGCATCAGAATTAACGGACTAGCCCGGGACTCCTACGAGCAGTACTTC.